This T cell receptor (beta chain) was sequenced during a study (dated by TCRdb to the mid-2010s). In terms of the full investigation: The research examined where HIV persistence comes from in people whose immune systems controlled HIV infection without treatment.

This clonotype is considered large (0.1 to 1%). Its specific antigen is unknown. No much larger clonotype is one base removed from it; base qualities were not supplied. V is cut back by 2 bases and J by 9 bases, with 7 bases in the junction unmatched. According to the germline V gene, CDR1 reads ENHRY and CDR2 reads SYGVKD. The CDR3 sequence holds 15 residues, the cysteine and phenylalanine included. Just the 45-base CDR3 DNA is kept, in frame starting at base 1. Libraries were constructed by 5' RACE. Sequencing instrument: Illumina HiSeq 2000. The raw public reads went through TCRdb reprocessing: fastp at Q25, MiXCR clone calling, in-frame beta chains kept. Every CDR3 protein is listed once, alongside the most common genes and DNA of its rows. The sample data list a few hundred distinct CDR3 sequences, and roughly 9.8% of these were observed just once. The ten top clones hold roughly 29% of the sample.

Source material: total memory T cells from blood PBMCs. The cell subset or site label of this sample denotes: transitional memory CD4+ T cells. This TCR derives from a male donor with HIV. The rearrangement joined TRBV10-3 to TRBJ2-1, and 10 junctional nucleotides match TRBD1. The DNA sequence is as follows: TGTGCCATCAGTGAGGTCCCGGGACAGGGGTTTGAGCAGTTCTTC. This encodes CAISEVPGQGFEQFF.